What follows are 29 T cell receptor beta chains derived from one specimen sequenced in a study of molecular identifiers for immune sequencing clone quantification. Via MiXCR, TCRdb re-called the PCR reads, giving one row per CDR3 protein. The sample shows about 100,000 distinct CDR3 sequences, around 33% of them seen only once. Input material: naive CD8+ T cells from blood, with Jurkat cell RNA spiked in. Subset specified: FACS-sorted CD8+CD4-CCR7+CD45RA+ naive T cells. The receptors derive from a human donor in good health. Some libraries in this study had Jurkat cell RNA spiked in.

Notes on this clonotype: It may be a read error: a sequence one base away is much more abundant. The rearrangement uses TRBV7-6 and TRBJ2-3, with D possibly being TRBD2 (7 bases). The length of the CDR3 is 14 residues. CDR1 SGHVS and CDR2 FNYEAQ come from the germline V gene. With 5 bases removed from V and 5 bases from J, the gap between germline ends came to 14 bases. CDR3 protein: CASSIGRGEDTQYF. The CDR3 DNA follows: TGTGCCAGCAGCATAGGGAGGGGGGAAGATACGCAGTATTTT. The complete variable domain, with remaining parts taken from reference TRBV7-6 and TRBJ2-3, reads GAGVSQSPRYKVTKRGQDVALRCDPISGHVSLYWYRQALGQGPEFLTYFNYEAQQDKSGLPNDRFSAERPEGSISTLTIQRTEQRDSAMYRCASSIGRGEDTQYFGPGTRLTVL.

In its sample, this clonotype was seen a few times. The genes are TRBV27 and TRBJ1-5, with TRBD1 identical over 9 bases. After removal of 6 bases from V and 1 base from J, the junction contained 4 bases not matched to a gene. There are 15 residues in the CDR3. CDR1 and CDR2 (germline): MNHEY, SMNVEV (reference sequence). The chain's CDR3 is CASRTQGASNQPQHF. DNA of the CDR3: TGTGCCAGCAGGACACAGGGGGCAAGCAATCAGCCCCAGCATTTT.

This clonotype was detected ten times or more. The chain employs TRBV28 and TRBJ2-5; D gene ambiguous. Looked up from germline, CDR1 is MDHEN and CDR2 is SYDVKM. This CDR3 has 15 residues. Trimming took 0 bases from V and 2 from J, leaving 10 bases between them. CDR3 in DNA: TGTGCCAGCAGTTTATGGTTGAGCACACAAGAGACCCAGTACTTC. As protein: CASSLWLSTQETQYF.

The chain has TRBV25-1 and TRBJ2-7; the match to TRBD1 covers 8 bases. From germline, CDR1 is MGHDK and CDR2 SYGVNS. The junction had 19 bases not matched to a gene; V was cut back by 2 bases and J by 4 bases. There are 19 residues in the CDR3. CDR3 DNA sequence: TGTGCCAGCAGTGAAGGGGGCCAGACAGGGGACTCGCTCCCGTACGAGCAGTACTTC. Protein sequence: CASSEGGQTGDSLPYEQYF.

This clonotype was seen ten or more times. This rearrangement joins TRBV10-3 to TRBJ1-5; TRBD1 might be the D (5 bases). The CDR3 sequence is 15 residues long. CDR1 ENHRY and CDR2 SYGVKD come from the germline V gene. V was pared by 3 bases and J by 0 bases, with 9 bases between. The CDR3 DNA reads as TGTGCCATCAGTGACGGTGGGGCTAGCAATCAGCCCCAGCATTTT. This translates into CAISDGGASNQPQHF.

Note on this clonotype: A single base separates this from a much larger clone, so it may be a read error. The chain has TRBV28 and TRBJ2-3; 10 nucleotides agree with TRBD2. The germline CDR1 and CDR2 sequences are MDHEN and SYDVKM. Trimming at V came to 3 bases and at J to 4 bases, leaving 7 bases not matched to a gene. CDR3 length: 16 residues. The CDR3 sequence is CASSFSGRVVADTQYF. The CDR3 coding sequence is TGTGCCAGCAGTTTCAGCGGGAGGGTTGTCGCAGATACGCAGTATTTT.

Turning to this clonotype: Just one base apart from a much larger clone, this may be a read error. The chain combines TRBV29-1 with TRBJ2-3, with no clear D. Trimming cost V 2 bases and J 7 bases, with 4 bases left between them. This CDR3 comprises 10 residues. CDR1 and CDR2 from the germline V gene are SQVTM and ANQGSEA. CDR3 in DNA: TGCAGCGTTGAACAGCATACGCAGTATTTT. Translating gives CSVEQHTQYF.

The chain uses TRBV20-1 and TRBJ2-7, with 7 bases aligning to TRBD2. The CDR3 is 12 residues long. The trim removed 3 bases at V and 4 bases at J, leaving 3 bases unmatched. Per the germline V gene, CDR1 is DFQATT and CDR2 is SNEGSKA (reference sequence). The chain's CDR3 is CSARGTTYEQYF. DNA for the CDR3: TGCAGTGCTAGGGGGACTACGTACGAGCAGTACTTC.

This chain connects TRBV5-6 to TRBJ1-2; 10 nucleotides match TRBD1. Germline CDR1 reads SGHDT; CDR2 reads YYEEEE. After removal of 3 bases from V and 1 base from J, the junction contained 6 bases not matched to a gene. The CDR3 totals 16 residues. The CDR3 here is CASSWGTGAFNYGYTF. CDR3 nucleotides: TGTGCCAGCAGCTGGGGGACAGGGGCGTTTAACTATGGCTACACCTTC.

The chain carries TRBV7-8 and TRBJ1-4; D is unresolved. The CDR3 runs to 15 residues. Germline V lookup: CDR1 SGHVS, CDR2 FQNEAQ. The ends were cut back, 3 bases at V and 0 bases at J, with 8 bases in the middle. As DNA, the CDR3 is TGTGCCAGCAGCTTGATTGGGACAACTAATGAAAAACTGTTTTTT. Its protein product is CASSLIGTTNEKLFF.

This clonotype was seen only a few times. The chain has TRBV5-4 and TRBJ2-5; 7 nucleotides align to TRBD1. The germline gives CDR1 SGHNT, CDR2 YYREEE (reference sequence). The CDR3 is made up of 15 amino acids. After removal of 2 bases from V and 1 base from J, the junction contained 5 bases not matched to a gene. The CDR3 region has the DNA TGTGCCAGCAGCTTATCACAGGGGCCCCAAGAGACCCAGTACTTC. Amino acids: CASSLSQGPQETQYF.

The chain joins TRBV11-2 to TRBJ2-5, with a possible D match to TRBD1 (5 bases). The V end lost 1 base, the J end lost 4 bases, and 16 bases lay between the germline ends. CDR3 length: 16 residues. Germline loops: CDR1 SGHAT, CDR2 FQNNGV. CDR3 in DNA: TGTGCCAGCAGCTTAGCCGAGTGGCCAGGGTTAGAGACCCAGTACTTC. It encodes CASSLAEWPGLETQYF. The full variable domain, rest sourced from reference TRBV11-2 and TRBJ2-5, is EAGVAQSPRYKIIEKRQSVAFWCNPISGHATLYWYQQILGQGPKLLIQFQNNGVVDDSQLPKDRFSAERLKGVDSTLKIQPAKLEDSAVYLCASSLAEWPGLETQYFGPGTRLLVL.

The CDR3 coding sequence is TGTGCCAGCAGCCCTGGGCCCGGAGAAAAACTGTTTTTT. It translates to CASSPGPGEKLFF. This chain links TRBV7-9 with TRBJ1-4; no definite D call. The length of the CDR3 is 13 residues. Germline V gene lookup returns CDR1 SEHNR and CDR2 FQNEAQ (reference sequence). Trimming cost V 5 bases and J 8 bases, with 12 bases left between them.

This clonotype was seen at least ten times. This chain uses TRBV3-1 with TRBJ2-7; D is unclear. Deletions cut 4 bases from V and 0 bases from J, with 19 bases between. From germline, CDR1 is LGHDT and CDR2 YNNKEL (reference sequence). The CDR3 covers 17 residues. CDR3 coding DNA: TGTGCCAGCAGCCCCCGTCCTGAACCCAAGGCCTCCTACGAGCAGTACTTC. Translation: CASSPRPEPKASYEQYF.

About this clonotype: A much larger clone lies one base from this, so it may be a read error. CDR3 sequence (DNA): TGTGCCAGCCGGGGACTAGAGGCGAATGAGCAGTTCTTC. Translation: CASRGLEANEQFF. The rearrangement links TRBV28 to TRBJ2-1, with 8 bases aligning to TRBD2. Germline V lookup: CDR1 MDHEN, CDR2 SYDVKM. With 8 bases clipped from V and 7 bases from J, the junction kept 7 bases outside the gene matches. The CDR3 is 13 amino acids.

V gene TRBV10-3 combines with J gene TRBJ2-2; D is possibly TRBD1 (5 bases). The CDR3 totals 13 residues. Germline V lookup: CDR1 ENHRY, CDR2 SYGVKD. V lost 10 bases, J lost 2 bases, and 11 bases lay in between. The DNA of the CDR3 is TGTGCCACCCAGGACATCAACACCGGGGAGCTGTTTTTT. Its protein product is CATQDINTGELFF.

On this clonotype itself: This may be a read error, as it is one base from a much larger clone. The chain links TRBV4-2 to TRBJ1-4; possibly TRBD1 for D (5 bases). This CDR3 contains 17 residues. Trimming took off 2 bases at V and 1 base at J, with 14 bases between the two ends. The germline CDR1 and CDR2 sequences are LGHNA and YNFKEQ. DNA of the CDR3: TGTGCCAGCAGCCAAAACGGGGGGTTTAGAACTAATGAAAAACTGTTTTTT. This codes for CASSQNGGFRTNEKLFF.

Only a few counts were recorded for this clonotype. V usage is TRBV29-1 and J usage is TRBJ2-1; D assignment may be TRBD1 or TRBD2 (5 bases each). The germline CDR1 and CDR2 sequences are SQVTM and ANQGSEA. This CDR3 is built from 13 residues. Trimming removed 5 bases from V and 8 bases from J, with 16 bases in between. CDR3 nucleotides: TGCAGCGTTCCCATCCATTCGGGGCATGAGCAGTTCTTC. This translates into CSVPIHSGHEQFF.

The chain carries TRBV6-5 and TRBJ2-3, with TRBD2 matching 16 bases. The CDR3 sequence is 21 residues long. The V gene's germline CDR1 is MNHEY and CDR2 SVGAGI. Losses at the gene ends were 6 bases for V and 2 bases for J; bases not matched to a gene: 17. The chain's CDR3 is CASRASGTGTSGRGFTDTQYF. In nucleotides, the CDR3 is TGTGCCAGCAGGGCCTCCGGTACCGGGACTAGCGGGAGGGGATTCACAGATACGCAGTATTTT.

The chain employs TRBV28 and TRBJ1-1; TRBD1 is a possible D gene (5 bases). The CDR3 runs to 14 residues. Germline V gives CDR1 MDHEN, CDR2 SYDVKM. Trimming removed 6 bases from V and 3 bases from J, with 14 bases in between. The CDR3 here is CASRRDCFYTEAFF. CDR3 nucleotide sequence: TGTGCCAGCAGACGGGACTGTTTTTACACTGAAGCTTTCTTT.

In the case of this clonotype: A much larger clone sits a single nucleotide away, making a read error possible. The CDR3 sequence: CASSQGASWSYEQYF. The CDR3 coding sequence is TGTGCCAGCAGCCAAGGGGCTAGCTGGAGCTACGAGCAGTACTTC. This chain connects TRBV4-2 to TRBJ2-7, with D possibly being TRBD2 (5 bases). The CDR3 has 15 amino acids. V was trimmed by 1 base and J by 3 bases, leaving 13 bases between them. CDR1 and CDR2 (germline): LGHNA, YNFKEQ.

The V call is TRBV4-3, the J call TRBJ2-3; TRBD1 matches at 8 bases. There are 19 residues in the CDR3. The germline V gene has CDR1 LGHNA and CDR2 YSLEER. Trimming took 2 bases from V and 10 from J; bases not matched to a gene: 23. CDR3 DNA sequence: TGCGCCAGCAGCCAACACGGACAGGGCGTAACGACGGGGTCCTCACCGCAGTATTTT. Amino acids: CASSQHGQGVTTGSSPQYF.

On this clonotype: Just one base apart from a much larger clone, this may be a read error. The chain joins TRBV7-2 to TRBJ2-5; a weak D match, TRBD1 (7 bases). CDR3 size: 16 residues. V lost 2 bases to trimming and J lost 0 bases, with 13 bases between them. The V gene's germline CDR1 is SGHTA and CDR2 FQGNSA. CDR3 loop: CASSLTRGAYQETQYF. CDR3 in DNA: TGTGCCAGCAGCTTAACCAGGGGGGCGTACCAAGAGACCCAGTACTTC.

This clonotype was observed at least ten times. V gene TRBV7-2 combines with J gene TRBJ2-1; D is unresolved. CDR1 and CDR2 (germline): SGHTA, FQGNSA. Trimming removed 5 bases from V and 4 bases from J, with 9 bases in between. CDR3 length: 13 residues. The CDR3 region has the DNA TGTGCCAGCAGCATTGGACGGTACAATGAGCAGTTCTTC. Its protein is CASSIGRYNEQFF.

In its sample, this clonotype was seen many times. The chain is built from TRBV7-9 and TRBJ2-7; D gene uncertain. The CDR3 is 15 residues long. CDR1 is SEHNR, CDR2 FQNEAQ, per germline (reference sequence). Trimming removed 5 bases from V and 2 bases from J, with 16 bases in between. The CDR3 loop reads CASSGSGNLPYEQYF. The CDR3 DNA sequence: TGTGCCAGCAGCGGTTCCGGCAATCTTCCCTACGAGCAGTACTTC.

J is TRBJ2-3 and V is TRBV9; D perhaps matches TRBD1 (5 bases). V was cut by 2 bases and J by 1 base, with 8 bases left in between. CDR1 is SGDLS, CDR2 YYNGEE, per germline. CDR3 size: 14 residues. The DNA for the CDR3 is TGTGCCAGCAGCGTTAACAGGCGCACAGATACGCAGTATTTT. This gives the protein CASSVNRRTDTQYF.

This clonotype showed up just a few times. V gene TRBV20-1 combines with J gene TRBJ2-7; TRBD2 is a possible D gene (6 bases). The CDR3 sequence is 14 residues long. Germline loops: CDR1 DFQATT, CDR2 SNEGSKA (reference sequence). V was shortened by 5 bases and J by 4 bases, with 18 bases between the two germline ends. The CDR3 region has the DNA TGCAGTGCTGACCCCGGGACTGTCTTATACGAGCAGTACTTC. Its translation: CSADPGTVLYEQYF.

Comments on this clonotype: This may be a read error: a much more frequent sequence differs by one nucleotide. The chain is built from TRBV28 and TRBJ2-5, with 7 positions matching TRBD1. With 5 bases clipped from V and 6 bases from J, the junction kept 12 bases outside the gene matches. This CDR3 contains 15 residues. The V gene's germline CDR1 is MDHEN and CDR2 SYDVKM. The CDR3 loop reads CASSMGTARSKTQYF. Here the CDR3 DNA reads TGTGCCAGCAGTATGGGGACAGCCCGGAGCAAGACCCAGTACTTC.

Written as DNA, the CDR3 is TGTGCCAGCTCCACTTCCCCCCCGCAGGTTTTCACGACAGGGGGCCTCGGCTACACCTTC. It is translated as CASSTSPPQVFTTGGLGYTF. The chain recombines TRBV6-2 or TRBV6-3 with TRBJ1-2; 10 bases match TRBD1. The CDR3 totals 20 residues. The V and J ends lost 8 bases and 8 bases, in that order; junction bases with no gene match: 29. CDR1 and CDR2 (germline): MNHEY, SVGEGT.